This TCR beta chain is from a study of control samples from healthy donors and cancer patients. This table comes from immunoSEQ multiplex PCR, and its TCRdb copy is limited to in-frame clones, with some not included. The sample comprises 100,000 to 150,000 clones, around 93% of which are singletons, and roughly 8.7% rests with the top ten. The CDR3 is 14 amino acids. With 2 bases removed from V and 2 bases from J, the gap between germline ends came to 10 bases. Germline assignment: CDR1 SGHAT and CDR2 FQNNGV. The sequence was obtained from a man between 18 and 29 years old in good health. The rearrangement joins TRBV11-2 to TRBJ2-7, with D unresolved. Sequencing was done on a sample of blood. CDR3 amino acids: CASSLLRVAYEQYF. DNA of the CDR3: TGTGCCAGCAGCTTACTCCGCGTAGCCTACGAGCAGTACTTC.